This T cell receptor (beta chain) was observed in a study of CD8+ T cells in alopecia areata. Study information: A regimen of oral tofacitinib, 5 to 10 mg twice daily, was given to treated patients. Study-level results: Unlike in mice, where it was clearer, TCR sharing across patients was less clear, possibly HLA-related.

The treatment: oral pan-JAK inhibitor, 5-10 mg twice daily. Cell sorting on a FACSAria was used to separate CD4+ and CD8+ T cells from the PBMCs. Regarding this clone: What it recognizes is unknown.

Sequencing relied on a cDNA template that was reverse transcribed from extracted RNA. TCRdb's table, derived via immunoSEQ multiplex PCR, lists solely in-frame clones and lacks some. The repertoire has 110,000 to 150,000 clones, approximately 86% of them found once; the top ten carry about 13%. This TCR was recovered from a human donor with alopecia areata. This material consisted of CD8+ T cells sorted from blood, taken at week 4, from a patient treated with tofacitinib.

The CDR3 bases are TGCGCCAGCAGCCAAGCACCGTTGAACACTGAAGCTTTCTTT. Protein product: CASSQAPLNTEAFF. The chain employs TRBV4-1 and TRBJ1-1, with D uncertain. V was shortened by 1 base and J by 0 bases, with 6 bases between the two germline ends. This CDR3 region has 14 residues. Germline V gene sequence: CDR1 MGHRA, CDR2 YSYEKL.